This T cell receptor beta chain was sequenced in a study of glioma-infiltrating T cells after dendritic cell vaccination. The CDR3 length is 11 residues. From germline, CDR1 is MDHEN and CDR2 SYDVKM. V was trimmed by 10 bases and J by 4 bases, leaving 10 bases between them. Generated by immunoSEQ multiplex PCR, the TCRdb table keeps only in-frame clones and is missing some. The top ten hold 15% to 19% of the sample, which has 55,000 to 75,000 clones, about four fifths seen once. Time point given: after dendritic cell vaccination, including at tumor progression/relapse. The starting material was blood, obtained after dendritic cell vaccination. The gene calls are TRBV28 and TRBJ1-1; D not certain. This receptor was identified in a human donor with glioblastoma. The CDR3 loop reads CATTIRTEAFF. In DNA form, the CDR3 reads TGTGCCACGACAATCCGCACTGAAGCTTTCTTT.